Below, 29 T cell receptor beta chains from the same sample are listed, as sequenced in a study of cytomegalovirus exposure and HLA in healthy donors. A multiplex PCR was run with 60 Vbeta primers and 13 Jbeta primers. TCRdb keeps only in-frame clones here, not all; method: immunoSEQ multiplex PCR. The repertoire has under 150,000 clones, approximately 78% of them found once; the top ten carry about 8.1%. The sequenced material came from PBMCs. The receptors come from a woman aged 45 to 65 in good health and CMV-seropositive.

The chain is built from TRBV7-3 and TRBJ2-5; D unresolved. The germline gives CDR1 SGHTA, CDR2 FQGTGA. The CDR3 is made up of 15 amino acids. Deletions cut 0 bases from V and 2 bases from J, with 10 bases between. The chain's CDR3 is CASSLTRGGQETQYF. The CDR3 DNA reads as TGTGCCAGCAGCTTAACGAGAGGCGGTCAAGAGACCCAGTACTTC.

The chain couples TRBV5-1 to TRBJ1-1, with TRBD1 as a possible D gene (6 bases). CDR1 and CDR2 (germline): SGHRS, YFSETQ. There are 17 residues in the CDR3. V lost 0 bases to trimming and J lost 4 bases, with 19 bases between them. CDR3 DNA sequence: TGCGCCAGCAGCTTGGGGGGGCGAGGGTGGGGCGGCACTGAAGCTTTCTTT. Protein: CASSLGGRGWGGTEAFF.

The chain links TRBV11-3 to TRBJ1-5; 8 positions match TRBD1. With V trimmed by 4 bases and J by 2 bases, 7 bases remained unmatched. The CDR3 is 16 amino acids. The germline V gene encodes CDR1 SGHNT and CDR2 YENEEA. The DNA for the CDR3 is TGTGCCAGCAGCTCTCCAGGGGGCTCAGGCAATCAGCCCCAGCATTTT. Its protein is CASSSPGGSGNQPQHF.

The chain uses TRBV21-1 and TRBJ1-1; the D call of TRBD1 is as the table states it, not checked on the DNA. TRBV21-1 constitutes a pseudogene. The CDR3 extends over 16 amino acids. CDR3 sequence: CASSIRRPGANTEAFF. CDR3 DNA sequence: TGTGCCAGCAGCATAAGGCGGCCAGGGGCGAACACTGAAGCTTTCTTT.

The CDR3, as DNA: TGCGCCAGCAGCCCGGAGGGAGGTAACTACGAGCAGTACTTC. Translation: CASSPEGGNYEQYF. This rearrangement joins TRBV5-1 to TRBJ2-7; the D gene is possibly TRBD2 (6 bases). The CDR3 consists of 14 residues. Deletions cut 4 bases from V and 3 bases from J, with 14 bases between. Germline loops: CDR1 SGHRS, CDR2 YFSETQ.

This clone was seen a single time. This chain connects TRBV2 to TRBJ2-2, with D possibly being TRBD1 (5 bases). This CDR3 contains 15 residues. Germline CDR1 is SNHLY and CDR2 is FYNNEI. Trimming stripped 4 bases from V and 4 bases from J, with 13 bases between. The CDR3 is CASSGKGLFTGELFF. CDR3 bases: TGTGCCAGCAGTGGAAAGGGGCTCTTCACCGGGGAGCTGTTTTTT.

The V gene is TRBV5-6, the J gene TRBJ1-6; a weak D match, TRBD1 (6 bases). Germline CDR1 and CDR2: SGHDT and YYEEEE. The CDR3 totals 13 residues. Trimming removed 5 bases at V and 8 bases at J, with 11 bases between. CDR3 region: CASSRDIYSPLHF. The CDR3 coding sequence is TGTGCCAGCAGTAGGGACATCTATTCACCCCTCCACTTT.

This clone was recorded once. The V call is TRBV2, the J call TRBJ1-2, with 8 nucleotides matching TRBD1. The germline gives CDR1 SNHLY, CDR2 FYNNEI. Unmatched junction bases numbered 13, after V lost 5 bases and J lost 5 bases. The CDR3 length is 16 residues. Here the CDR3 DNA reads TGTGCCAGCAGTCAAGAGGCCCCAGGGGGCGGGTATGGCTACACCTTC. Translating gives CASSQEAPGGGYGYTF.

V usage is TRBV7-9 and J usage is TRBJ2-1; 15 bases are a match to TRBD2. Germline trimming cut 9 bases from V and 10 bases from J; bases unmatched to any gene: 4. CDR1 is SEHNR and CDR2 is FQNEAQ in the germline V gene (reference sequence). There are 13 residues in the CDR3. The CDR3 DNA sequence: TGTGCCAGTGGACTAGCGGGAGGGTGGGAGCAGTTCTTC. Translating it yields CASGLAGGWEQFF.

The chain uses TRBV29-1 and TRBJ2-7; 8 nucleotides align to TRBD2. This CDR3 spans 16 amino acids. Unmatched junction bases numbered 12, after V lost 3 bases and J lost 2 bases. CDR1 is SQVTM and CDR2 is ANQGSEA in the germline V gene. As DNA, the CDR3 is TGCAGCGTTGAGGGGGGCGAGCGGGAGAATCCCTACGAGCAGTACTTC. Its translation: CSVEGGERENPYEQYF.

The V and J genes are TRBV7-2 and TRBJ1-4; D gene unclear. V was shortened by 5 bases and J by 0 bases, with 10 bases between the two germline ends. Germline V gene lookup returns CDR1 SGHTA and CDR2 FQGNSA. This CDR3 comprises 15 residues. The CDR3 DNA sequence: TGTGCCAGCAGCGCCTCGAGGGCAACTAATGAAAAACTGTTTTTT. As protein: CASSASRATNEKLFF. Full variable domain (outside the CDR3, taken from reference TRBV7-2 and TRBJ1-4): GAGVSQSPSNKVTEKGKDVELRCDPISGHTALYWYRQSLGQGLEFLIYFQGNSAPDKSGLPSDRFSAERTGGSVSTLTIQRTQQEDSAVYLCASSASRATNEKLFFGSGTQLSVL.

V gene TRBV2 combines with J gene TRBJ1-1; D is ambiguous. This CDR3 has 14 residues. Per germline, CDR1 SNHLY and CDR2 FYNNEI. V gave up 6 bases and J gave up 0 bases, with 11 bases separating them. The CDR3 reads CASRGGSLNTEAFF. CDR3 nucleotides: TGTGCCAGCAGGGGCGGGAGTTTGAACACTGAAGCTTTCTTT.

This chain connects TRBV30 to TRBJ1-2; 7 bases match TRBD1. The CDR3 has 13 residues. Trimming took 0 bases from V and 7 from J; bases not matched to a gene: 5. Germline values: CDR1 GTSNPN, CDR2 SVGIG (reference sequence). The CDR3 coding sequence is TGTGCCTGGAGTGTAACACAGGGGACTGGCTACACCTTC. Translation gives CAWSVTQGTGYTF.

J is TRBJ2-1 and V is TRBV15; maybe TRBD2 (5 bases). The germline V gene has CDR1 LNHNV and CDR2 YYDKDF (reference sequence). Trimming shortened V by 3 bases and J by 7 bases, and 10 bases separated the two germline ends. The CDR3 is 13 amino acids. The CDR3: CATSRDSLNEQFF. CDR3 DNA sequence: TGTGCCACCAGCAGGGACTCGCTAAATGAGCAGTTCTTC. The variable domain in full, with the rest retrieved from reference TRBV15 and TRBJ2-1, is DAMVIQNPRYQVTQFGKPVTLSCSQTLNHNVMYWYQQKSSQAPKLLFHYYDKDFNNEADTPDNFQSRRPNTSFCFLDIRSPGLGDTAMYLCATSRDSLNEQFFGPGTRLTVL.

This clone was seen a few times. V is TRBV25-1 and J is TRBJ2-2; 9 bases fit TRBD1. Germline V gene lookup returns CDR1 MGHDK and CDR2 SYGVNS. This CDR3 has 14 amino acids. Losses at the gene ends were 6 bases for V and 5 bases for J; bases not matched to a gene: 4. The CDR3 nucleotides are TGTGCCAGCAGCGCACAGGGGGCGACCGGGGAGCTGTTTTTT. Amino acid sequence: CASSAQGATGELFF.

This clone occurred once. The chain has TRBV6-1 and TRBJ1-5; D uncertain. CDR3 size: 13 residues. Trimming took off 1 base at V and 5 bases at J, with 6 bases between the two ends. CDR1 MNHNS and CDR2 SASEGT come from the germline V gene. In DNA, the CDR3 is TGTGCCAGCAGTGAAGGGGAGGATCAGCCCCAGCATTTT. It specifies CASSEGEDQPQHF.

The CDR3: CAWSVTRTSGGVGELFF. The CDR3 nucleotides read TGTGCCTGGAGTGTAACCCGGACTAGCGGGGGTGTCGGGGAGCTGTTTTTT. This chain connects TRBV30 to TRBJ2-2; 13 bases map to TRBD2. In germline, CDR1 is GTSNPN, CDR2 SVGIG (reference sequence). V gave up 0 bases and J gave up 7 bases; unmatched junction bases: 8. CDR3 length: 17 amino acids.

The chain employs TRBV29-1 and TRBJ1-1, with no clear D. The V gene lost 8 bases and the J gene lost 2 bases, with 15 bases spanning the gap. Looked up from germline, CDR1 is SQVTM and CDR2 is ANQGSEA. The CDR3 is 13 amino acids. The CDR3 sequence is CSPWADVNTEAFF. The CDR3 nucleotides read TGCAGCCCGTGGGCAGATGTTAACACTGAAGCTTTCTTT.

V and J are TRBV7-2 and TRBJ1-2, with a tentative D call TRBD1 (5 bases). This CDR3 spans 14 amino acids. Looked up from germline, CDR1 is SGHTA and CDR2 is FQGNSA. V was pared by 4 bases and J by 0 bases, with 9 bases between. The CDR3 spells CASSWGNSNYGYTF. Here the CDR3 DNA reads TGTGCCAGCAGCTGGGGCAATTCTAACTATGGCTACACCTTC.

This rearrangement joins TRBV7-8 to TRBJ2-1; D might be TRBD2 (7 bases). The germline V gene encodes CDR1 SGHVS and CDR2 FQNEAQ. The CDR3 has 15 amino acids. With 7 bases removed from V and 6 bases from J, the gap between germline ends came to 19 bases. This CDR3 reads CASIGGREPRNEQFF. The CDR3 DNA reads TGTGCCAGCATTGGGGGGCGGGAGCCTCGCAATGAGCAGTTCTTC.

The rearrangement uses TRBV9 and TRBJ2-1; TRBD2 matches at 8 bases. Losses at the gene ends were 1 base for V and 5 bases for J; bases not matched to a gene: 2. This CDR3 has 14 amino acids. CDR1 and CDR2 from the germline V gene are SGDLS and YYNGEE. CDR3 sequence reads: CASSVQRGNNEQFF. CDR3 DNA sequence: TGTGCCAGCAGCGTACAGCGGGGGAACAATGAGCAGTTCTTC.

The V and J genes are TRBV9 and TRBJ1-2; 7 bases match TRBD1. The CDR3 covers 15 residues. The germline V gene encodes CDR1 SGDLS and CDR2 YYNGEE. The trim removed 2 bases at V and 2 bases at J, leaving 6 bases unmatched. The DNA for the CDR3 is TGTGCCAGCAGCGTTAGTGCCAGGGGGAACTATGGCTACACCTTC. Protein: CASSVSARGNYGYTF.

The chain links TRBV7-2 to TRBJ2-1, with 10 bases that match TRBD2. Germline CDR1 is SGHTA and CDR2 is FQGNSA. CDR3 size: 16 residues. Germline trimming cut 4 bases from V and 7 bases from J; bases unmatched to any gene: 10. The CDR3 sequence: CASSSERGGPSNEQFF. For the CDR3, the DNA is TGTGCCAGCAGCTCCGAGCGGGGGGGCCCGAGTAATGAGCAGTTCTTC.

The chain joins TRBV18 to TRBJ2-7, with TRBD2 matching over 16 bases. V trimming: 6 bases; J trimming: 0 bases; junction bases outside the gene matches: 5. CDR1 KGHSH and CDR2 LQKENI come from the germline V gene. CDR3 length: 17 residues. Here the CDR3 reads CASSPGLAGGVSYEQYF. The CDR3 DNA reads TGTGCCAGCTCCCCGGGACTAGCGGGAGGGGTCTCCTACGAGCAGTACTTC.

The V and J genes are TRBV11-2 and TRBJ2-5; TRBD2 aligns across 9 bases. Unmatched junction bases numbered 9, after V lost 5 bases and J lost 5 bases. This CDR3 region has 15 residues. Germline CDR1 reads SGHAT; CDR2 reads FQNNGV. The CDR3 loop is CASSPRTSVEETQYF. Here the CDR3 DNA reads TGTGCCAGCAGCCCCCGGACTAGCGTGGAGGAGACCCAGTACTTC.

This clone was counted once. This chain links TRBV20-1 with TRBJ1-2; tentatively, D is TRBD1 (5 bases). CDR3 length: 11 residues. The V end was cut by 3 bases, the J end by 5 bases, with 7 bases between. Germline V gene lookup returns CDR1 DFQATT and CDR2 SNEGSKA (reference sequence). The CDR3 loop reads CSASGTYGYTF. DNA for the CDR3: TGCAGTGCTAGCGGGACTTATGGCTACACCTTC.

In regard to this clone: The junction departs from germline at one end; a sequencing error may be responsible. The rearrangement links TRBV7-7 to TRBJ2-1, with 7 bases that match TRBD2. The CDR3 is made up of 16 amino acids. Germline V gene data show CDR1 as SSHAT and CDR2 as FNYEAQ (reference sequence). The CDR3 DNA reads TGTGCTAGCAGCTTAAGGTTGAGCGGGGACTACAATGAGCAGTTCTTC. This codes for CASSLRLSGDYNEQFF.

This chain's CDR3 is CASSKDYTQETQYF. The CDR3 bases are TGCGCCAGCAGCAAGGACTACACTCAAGAGACCCAGTACTTC. The rearrangement uses TRBV5-1 and TRBJ2-5; TRBD2 is a possible D gene (6 bases). V lost 4 bases to trimming and J lost 2 bases, with 12 bases between them. This CDR3 is built from 14 residues. Germline-derived CDR1 and CDR2 are SGHRS and YFSETQ. Together with reference TRBV5-1 and TRBJ2-5, the CDR3 gives the full variable domain: KAGVTQTPRYLIKTRGQQVTLSCSPISGHRSVSWYQQTPGQGLQFLFEYFSETQRNKGNFPGRFSGRQFSNSRSEMNVSTLELGDSALYLCASSKDYTQETQYFGPGTRLLVL.

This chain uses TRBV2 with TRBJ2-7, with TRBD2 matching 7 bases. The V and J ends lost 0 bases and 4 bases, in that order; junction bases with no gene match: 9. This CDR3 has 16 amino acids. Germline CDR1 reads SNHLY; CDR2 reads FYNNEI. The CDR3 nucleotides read TGTGCCAGCAGTGAAGCGTACGCGGGAGCTGGGTACGAGCAGTACTTC. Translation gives CASSEAYAGAGYEQYF.